The rows below give T cell receptor beta chains drawn from one sample of a study of blood T cells in healthy people across ages. TCRdb re-called the 5' RACE reads through MiXCR, storing one row per CDR3 protein. The table shows approximately 600,000 distinct CDR3 sequences, with under 65% occurring only once. The material sequenced was blood. These receptors were taken from a man between 60 and 70 years old in good health. Both conserved end residues are part of each CDR3. The D gene is left open where the match is weak. Only some rows state a clone size, as once, few, many or a class for expanded clones.

>15|-|-|TRBJ2-7|TRBV27
TGTGCCAGCAGTTTTTCCCCCGGGTCCTTCTACGAGCAGTACTTC
CASSFSPGSFYEQYF
>15|few|-|TRBJ2-4|TRBV11-3
TGTGCCAGCAGCCCTTTGTCGGATAGGGGCTACATTCAGTACTTC
CASSPLSDRGYIQYF
>18|-|TRBD2|TRBJ2-5|TRBV20-1
TGCAGTGCTGGTGGGGGAACGACTAGCGGGGCCCATTTGGAGACCCAGTACTTC
CSAGGGTTSGAHLETQYF
>14|-|-|TRBJ1-2|TRBV28
TGTGCCAGCTATACCGACCCTGGGGGTTATGGCTACACCTTC
CASYTDPGGYGYTF
>13|-|-|TRBJ2-5|TRBV4-1
TGCGCCAGCAGCCAGGCGGCTAAAGAGACCCAGTACTTC
CASSQAAKETQYF
>17|-|-|TRBJ2-7|TRBV20-1
TGCAGTGCTAGAGATCTAGGCCGCCGAGGCCCAAACACTGAGCAGTACTTC
CSARDLGRRGPNTEQYF
>16|few|TRBD1|TRBJ2-5|TRBV12-5
TGTGCTAGTGGCCGGGGGACAGGGGCCTCCCTACCGACCCAGTACTTC
CASGRGTGASLPTQYF
>14|-|-|TRBJ2-1|TRBV4-2
TGTGCCAGCAGCCAAGATCGGAGTGACAATGAGCAGTTCTTC
CASSQDRSDNEQFF
>17|-|TRBD1|TRBJ2-5|TRBV7-9
TGTGCCAGCAGCCCCTGGAAGGGGGCCCCATCCCAAGAGACCCAGTACTTC
CASSPWKGAPSQETQYF
>16|few|TRBD2|TRBJ2-4|TRBV13
TGTGCCAGCAGCTTACGAGCGGGACTAGCCAAAAACATTCAGTACTTC
CASSLRAGLAKNIQYF
>13|few|-|TRBJ2-5|TRBV28
TGTGCCACCCGGCCCACGGGGGCACAGACCCAGTACTTC
CATRPTGAQTQYF
>15|-|-|TRBJ2-3|TRBV5-1
TGCGCCAGCACCTCCGTTGGGGGCCAGACAGATACGCAGTATTTT
CASTSVGGQTDTQYF
>14|-|TRBD1|TRBJ2-1|TRBV29-1
TGCAGCGTCCGGCCCAGGGGGCCGACGGATGAGCAGTTCTTC
CSVRPRGPTDEQFF
>15|once|-|TRBJ2-3|TRBV5-1
TGCGCCACGGCCTTGGATCGGGGAAGCGCAGATACGCAGTATTTT
CATALDRGSADTQYF
>16|once|TRBD2|TRBJ2-5|TRBV20-1
TGCAGTGCTAGAGATCATCCTAGCGGGGTAGAAGAGACCCAGTACTTC
CSARDHPSGVEETQYF